The rows below give T cell receptor beta chains drawn from one sample of a study of vaccination and CD4 T cells after COVID-19. These receptors' antigens are unknown. TCRdb reanalysed the PCR reads using MiXCR and keeps one entry per CDR3 protein. Of about 15,000 distinct CDR3 sequences in the sample, 65% to 75% are singletons; the top ten hold 15% to 20%. The specimen sequenced was CD4+ T cells from blood, cultured in vitro. These receptors all stem from a human donor who had recovered from COVID-19. CDR3s include the opening cysteine and the closing phenylalanine or tryptophan. Fields, in order: J gene, D gene, clone size, V gene, CDR3 protein, CDR3 DNA. The D gene is left open where the match is weak. Size tells how often a clone was seen (once, few, many) or the class of an expanded clone, and some rows leave it out.

TRBJ2-1	NA	NA	TRBV19	CASSIGRARGNEQFF	TGTGCCAGTAGTATAGGGAGGGCCAGGGGCAATGAGCAGTTCTTC
TRBJ2-5	NA	NA	TRBV27	CASSLVWRGLETQYF	TGTGCCAGCAGTTTAGTCTGGAGGGGCCTAGAGACCCAGTACTTC
TRBJ1-5	NA	once	TRBV12-3/TRBV12-4	CASSLGSWFGDSNQPQHF	TGTGCCAGCAGTTTAGGGTCCTGGTTTGGGGATAGCAATCAGCCCCAGCATTTT
TRBJ2-6	NA	NA	TRBV6-1	CALTGANVLTF	TGTGCCTTGACGGGGGCCAACGTCCTGACTTTC
TRBJ2-7	NA	NA	TRBV20-1	CSASDGGRGLYEQYF	TGCAGTGCTAGTGACGGAGGGAGAGGGTTGTACGAGCAGTACTTC
TRBJ1-5	NA	NA	TRBV19	CASQPRGLDQPQHF	TGTGCCAGTCAACCCCGGGGGTTGGATCAGCCCCAGCATTTT
TRBJ2-5	NA	NA	TRBV7-8	CASSPHFSGGQETQYF	TGTGCCAGCAGCCCGCACTTCAGCGGAGGCCAAGAGACCCAGTACTTC
TRBJ1-5	NA	few	TRBV20-1	CSAAVGQPQHF	TGCAGTGCCGCGGTGGGTCAGCCCCAGCATTTT
TRBJ1-6	TRBD1	NA	TRBV7-9	CASSRGTGDNSPLHF	TGTGCCAGCAGCCGCGGGACAGGGGATAATTCACCCCTCCACTTT
TRBJ1-2	TRBD1	NA	TRBV6-1	CASRTRDRGVVSYGYTF	TGTGCCAGCAGGACCCGGGACAGGGGGGTGGTAAGCTATGGCTACACCTTC
TRBJ1-1	NA	NA	TRBV6-5	CASSWRDAEAFF	TGTGCCAGCAGTTGGAGGGACGCTGAAGCTTTCTTT
TRBJ2-7	NA	once	TRBV11-2	CASSSPGVVSSYEQYF	TGTGCCAGCAGCTCCCCTGGGGTCGTGAGCTCCTACGAGCAGTACTTC
TRBJ1-2	NA	NA	TRBV27	CASSLIFGGRGASSNYGYTF	TGTGCCAGCAGTTTAATTTTCGGGGGAAGGGGGGCGTCAAGTAACTATGGCTACACCTTC